This T cell receptor beta chain was obtained from a study of blood T cell repertoires in COVID-19. Study-level information: Samples representing acute and convalescent COVID-19 were sourced from the United States, Italy and Spain. Sources were T cells, B-cell-depleted T cells, or PBMCs; the material itself was cDNA or gDNA.

V was shortened by 4 bases and J by 6 bases, with 16 bases between the two germline ends. Germline-derived CDR1 and CDR2 are LGHNA and YSLEER. This CDR3 spans 15 amino acids. Only in-frame clones appear in the TCRdb table, and some are missing; sequencing was by immunoSEQ multiplex PCR. The table records under 300,000 clones, approximately 91% of them present only once. This clone was counted once. This TCR derives from a woman in her forties who had recovered from COVID-19. The chain uses TRBV4-3 and TRBJ1-5; maybe TRBD1 (5 bases). Material: peripheral blood. CDR3: CASSLLAGGSQPQHF. In DNA form, the CDR3 reads TGCGCCAGCAGCCTCCTGGCGGGGGGAAGTCAGCCCCAGCATTTT.